The following is a TCR beta chain sequence with its context. The antigen this receptor binds is unknown. It has no much larger one-base neighbor in the sample; base qualities were not kept. The sample comes from a study of T cell repertoires in cytomegalovirus infection (dated by TCRdb to the late 2010s). Broadly, across the study: The peptide stimulations were aimed at well-studied HLA-B-restricted epitopes as well as recently identified HLA-C-restricted CMV epitopes, whose presentation resists viral immunomodulation. Because public TCR beta signatures pointed to carriage of CMV infection together with the matching HLA type, the HLA type of each donor mattered for the analysis.

The paper's findings and limits, for the study overall: Cumulative frequency of public TCR beta family members discriminated carriers of CMV infection plus the relevant HLA type in this cohort and an independent roughly 330-donor cohort. The ex vivo response was dominated by HLA-C-restricted CMV-specific TCR beta clonotypes, and the single most frequent clonotype in two of eight donors was supplied by these HLA-C-restricted clonotypes.

The treatment or condition tag for this specimen amounts to: in vitro stimulation with specific CMV peptide epitopes to enrich CMV-specific T cells. Sequenced on an Illumina HiSeq 1500. The raw public data were reprocessed by TCRdb itself: fastp quality trimming at Q25, MiXCR clonotype calling, in-frame beta chains only. Rows are combined by CDR3 protein, so each entry shows the most common genes and DNA. The sample table lists some 310,000 distinct CDR3 sequences, 25% of them with a count of one. The ten top clones hold roughly 15% of the sample. V is pruned by 3 bases and J by 0 bases, leaving 6 bases of the junction without a gene match. CDR1 and CDR2 were assigned from the germline V gene as SGDLS and YYNGEE. There are 15 amino acids in the CDR3, from cysteine to phenylalanine inclusive. The CDR3 DNA has 45 bases and is translated from base 1.

The chain links TRBV9 with TRBJ2-7; the central 7 bases match TRBD2. The sequences come from cultured PBMCs, collected from culture after CMV antigen stimulation. The receptor was derived from a human donor in good health (CMV status not recorded). Some clones in this sample may be carry-over from other donors' samples. The CDR3 reads CASSEMGGSSYEQYF. The nucleotide sequence reads TGTGCCAGCAGCGAGATGGGCGGGAGCTCCTACGAGCAGTACTTC.